The sequence of this TCR beta chain was determined in a study of shared clonotypes between healthy human individuals. The wider study: The cohort comprised a couple of women and a few men. Their ages spanned 18 to 49 years. Per donor, CD8 memory used one plate, CD8 naive used two, CD4 memory used three and CD4 naive used three.

CDR1 and CDR2 from the germline V gene are SGDLS and YYNGEE. With 3 bases removed from V and 1 base from J, the gap between germline ends came to 10 bases. CDR3 length: 14 amino acids. Assay runs were performed at deep level. Replicate sorted-subset PCRs were loaded with 150 to 200 ng DNA, 31,000 or so T cell genomes. Measured with immunoSEQ multiplex PCR; TCRdb has only the in-frame clones, and not every one. The table shows 2 million to 2.5 million clones, with just over 90% occurring only once. The chain recombines TRBV9 with TRBJ1-2; D gene unclear. Sample: naive CD4+ T cells from PBMCs. The subset denotes: CD45RA+ positively selected. This clonotype originated in a man aged 18-30 years in good health. Some clones in this sample may be carry-over from other donors' samples. This chain's CDR3 is CASSGGPRNYGYTF. In DNA, the CDR3 is TGTGCCAGCAGCGGAGGTCCCCGTAACTATGGCTACACCTTC.